The next 2 T cell receptor beta chains were all read from a single sample in a study of blood T cell repertoires in COVID-19. Clones were sequenced by immunoSEQ multiplex PCR, and TCRdb holds only the in-frame ones, with some missing. The sample includes 50,000 to 80,000 clones, around 90% of them seen just once. The sequenced material came from peripheral blood. Source of these receptors: a woman in her fifties or sixties with COVID-19, enrolled during active disease.

V gene TRBV19 combines with J gene TRBJ2-3, with TRBD2 identical over 9 bases. Per germline, CDR1 LNHDA and CDR2 SQIVND (reference sequence). V gave up 4 bases and J gave up 6 bases; unmatched junction bases: 5. The CDR3 runs to 14 residues. CDR3: CASSKGRGGDTQYF. CDR3 nucleotides: TGTGCCAGTAGTAAAGGGCGGGGGGGCGATACGCAGTATTTT. The whole variable domain, filled in from reference TRBV19 and TRBJ2-3, reads DGGITQSPKYLFRKEGQNVTLSCEQNLNHDAMYWYRQDPGQGLRLIYYSQIVNDFQKGDIAEGYSVSREKKESFPLTVTSAQKNPTAFYLCASSKGRGGDTQYFGPGTRLTVL.

This clone has only a few counts. V gene TRBV18 combines with J gene TRBJ1-5, with D hard to call. CDR3 length: 14 amino acids. V was cut by 2 bases and J by 5 bases, with 10 bases left in between. Germline values: CDR1 KGHSH, CDR2 LQKENI. CDR3 in amino acids: CASSPGPNHQPQHF. CDR3 nucleotide sequence: TGTGCCAGCTCACCAGGGCCGAACCATCAGCCCCAGCATTTT.